This T cell receptor (beta chain) appears in the sequencing data of a study of cytomegalovirus exposure and HLA in healthy donors. Notes on the study in general: Owing to their indistinguishability, certain V segments, notably TRBV6-2 and TRBV6-3, were excluded.

Comment on this clone: The antigen is not known.

In the PCR, 60 Vbeta and 13 Jbeta primers were used. Data came from immunoSEQ multiplex PCR; TCRdb stores just in-frame clones and leaves some out. The sample yields about 150,000 clones, 80% seen once. Germline V lookup: CDR1 SGDLS, CDR2 YYNGEE. The length of the CDR3 is 14 residues. J gave up 6 bases and V 2 bases, and 3 bases lay outside the gene matches. The TCR sequence derives from a woman in her twenties or thirties in good health and CMV-seronegative. The chain employs TRBV9 and TRBJ2-1; TRBD1 matches 9 bases. Sequenced input: PBMCs. CDR3: CASSVRTGVNEQFF. DNA for the CDR3: TGTGCCAGCAGCGTGAGGACAGGGGTCAATGAGCAGTTCTTC.